This T cell receptor (beta chain) originates from a study of blood T cell repertoires in COVID-19. The CDR3 is 15 residues long. Trimming took 2 bases from V and 3 from J, leaving 11 bases between them. Generated by immunoSEQ multiplex PCR, the TCRdb table keeps only in-frame clones and is missing some. In the table there are about 100,000 clones, around four fifths of which are singletons. Sequenced sample: peripheral blood. This TCR was recovered from a woman aged 70-85 years with acute or convalescent COVID-19. This chain uses TRBV6-7 with TRBJ1-5; D ambiguous. TRBV6-7 is given ORF status, its function remaining uncertain. The CDR3 DNA reads as TGTGCCAGCAGTTACGCCGGAGGAGACAATCAGCCCCAGCATTTT. It specifies CASSYAGGDNQPQHF.